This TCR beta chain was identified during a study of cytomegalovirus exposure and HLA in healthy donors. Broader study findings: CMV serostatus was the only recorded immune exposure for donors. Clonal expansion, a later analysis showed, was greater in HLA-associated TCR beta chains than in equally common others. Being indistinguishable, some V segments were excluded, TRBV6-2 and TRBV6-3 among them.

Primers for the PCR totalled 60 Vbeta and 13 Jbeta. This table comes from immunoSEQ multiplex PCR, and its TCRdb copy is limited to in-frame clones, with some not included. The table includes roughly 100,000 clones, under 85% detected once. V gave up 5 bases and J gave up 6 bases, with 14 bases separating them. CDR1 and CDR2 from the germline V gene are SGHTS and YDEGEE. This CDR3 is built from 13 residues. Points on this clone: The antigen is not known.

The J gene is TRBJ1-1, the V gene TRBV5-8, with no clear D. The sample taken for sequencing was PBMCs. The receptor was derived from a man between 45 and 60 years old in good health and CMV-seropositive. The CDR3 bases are TGTGCCAGCAGGAGGGAGGGTTTGTCTGAAGCTTTCTTT. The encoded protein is CASRREGLSEAFF.